This passage covers 13 T cell receptor beta chains from one sample sequenced in a study of blood T cell repertoires in COVID-19. This table comes from immunoSEQ multiplex PCR, and its TCRdb copy is limited to in-frame clones, with some not included. The sample includes approximately 130,000 clones, around 81% of them seen just once. What was sequenced was peripheral blood. These receptors originate from a woman aged 55-69 years with active or convalescent COVID-19.

The chain recombines TRBV7-8 with TRBJ2-2, with TRBD1 matching 9 bases. V gave up 4 bases and J gave up 5 bases; unmatched junction bases: 5. The CDR3 totals 15 residues. From germline, CDR1 is SGHVS and CDR2 FQNEAQ. The CDR3 sequence is CASSSTGGGTGELFF. The CDR3 DNA is TGTGCCAGCAGCTCGACAGGGGGTGGTACCGGGGAGCTGTTTTTT.

The chain has TRBV11-2 and TRBJ1-3; D remains ambiguous. V was clipped by 2 bases and J by 12 bases, with 11 bases between them. CDR3 length: 12 amino acids. In germline, CDR1 is SGHAT, CDR2 FQNNGV. CDR3 coding DNA: TGTGCCAGCAGCTTATTGGGTCGGGACATATATTTT. This encodes CASSLLGRDIYF.

The V call is TRBV5-1, the J call TRBJ2-3; 8 bases agree with TRBD1. Trimming at V came to 3 bases and at J to 3 bases, leaving 3 bases not matched to a gene. Looked up from germline, CDR1 is SGHRS and CDR2 is YFSETQ. The CDR3 covers 14 residues. The CDR3 sequence is CASSSGQGTDTQYF. The CDR3 DNA reads as TGCGCCAGCAGCTCAGGACAGGGTACAGATACGCAGTATTTT.

The J gene is TRBJ2-1, the V gene TRBV27, with D unclear. The germline CDR1 and CDR2 sequences are MNHEY and SMNVEV (reference sequence). This CDR3 has 15 amino acids. V lost 0 bases and J lost 6, with 12 bases in between. CDR3 DNA sequence: TGTGCCAGCAGTTTATCGATACCGGTTGGCAATGAGCAGTTCTTC. Protein: CASSLSIPVGNEQFF.

This chain connects TRBV5-1 to TRBJ2-3; 9 positions match TRBD1. V lost 3 bases to trimming and J lost 2 bases; unmatched junction nucleotides: 4. The CDR3 is made up of 15 amino acids. The V gene's germline CDR1 is SGHRS and CDR2 YFSETQ. The CDR3 DNA reads TGCGCCAGCAGCTGGGGACAGGGTGACACAGATACGCAGTATTTT. Protein product: CASSWGQGDTDTQYF.

In nucleotides, the CDR3 is TGCAGCGTTGATTCACATACCCAGACAGGGTCCTATGGCTACACCTTC. As protein: CSVDSHTQTGSYGYTF. The V and J genes are TRBV29-1 and TRBJ1-2, with 7 nucleotides matching TRBD1. Germline V lookup: CDR1 SQVTM, CDR2 ANQGSEA. The CDR3 spans 16 residues. V trimming: 3 bases; J trimming: 4 bases; junction bases outside the gene matches: 14.

The chain links TRBV7-2 to TRBJ1-5; a possible D gene is TRBD1 (6 bases). Germline V gene data show CDR1 as SGHTA and CDR2 as FQGNSA. Trimming took 1 base from V and 6 from J, leaving 13 bases between them. This CDR3 comprises 15 residues. The chain's CDR3 is CASSLVGGEGQPQHF. The CDR3 coding sequence is TGTGCCAGCAGCTTAGTAGGGGGTGAAGGTCAGCCCCAGCATTTT.

This clone showed up just once. The chain joins TRBV28 to TRBJ1-5; perhaps TRBD1 as D (5 bases). CDR3 length equals 15 residues. CDR1 is MDHEN, CDR2 SYDVKM, per germline. V was clipped by 6 bases and J by 0 bases, with 12 bases between them. Written as DNA, the CDR3 is TGTGCCAGCAGGACGGCGGGGCATAGCAATCAGCCCCAGCATTTT. This gives the protein CASRTAGHSNQPQHF.

V and J are TRBV6-1 and TRBJ2-7; TRBD2 aligns across 8 bases. This CDR3 region has 15 residues. Germline V gives CDR1 MNHNS, CDR2 SASEGT. Trimming at V came to 2 bases and at J to 2 bases, leaving 5 bases not matched to a gene. CDR3 residues: CASSEWTGGAYEQYV. CDR3 sequence (DNA): TGTGCCAGCAGTGAATGGACCGGGGGGGCCTACGAGCAGTACGTC.

This sequence joins TRBV10-3 and TRBJ1-1, with D maybe TRBD1 (5 bases). V lost 7 bases and J 4 bases, leaving 16 bases between the germline ends. The CDR3 extends over 14 amino acids. Germline CDR1 reads ENHRY; CDR2 reads SYGVKD. As DNA, the CDR3 is TGTGCCATCAAATCCCAGGCGGGGGGCACTGAAGCTTTCTTT. Encoded protein: CAIKSQAGGTEAFF.

A few counts support this clone. This rearrangement joins TRBV11-2 to TRBJ2-7; D remains unclear. The CDR3 is 15 residues long. V was shortened by 5 bases and J by 1 base, with 15 bases between the two germline ends. Germline lookup yields CDR1 SGHAT and CDR2 FQNNGV. Here the CDR3 reads CASSPLLQSSYEQYV. CDR3 DNA: TGTGCCAGCAGCCCACTTCTACAGTCTTCCTACGAGCAGTACGTC.

V and J are TRBV5-1 and TRBJ2-3, with 10 positions matching TRBD2. CDR3 size: 17 residues. J gave up 2 bases and V 0 bases, and 6 bases lay outside the gene matches. Germline-derived CDR1 and CDR2 are SGHRS and YFSETQ. CDR3 in DNA: TGCGCCAGCAGCTTGGGGCCACTAGCGGGGTCCACAGATACGCAGTATTTT. Its translation: CASSLGPLAGSTDTQYF.

The chain has TRBV30 and TRBJ1-1; the D gene is possibly TRBD1 (5 bases). The CDR3 has 13 amino acids. V lost 1 base, J lost 2 bases, and 8 bases lay in between. Germline V gene data show CDR1 as GTSNPN and CDR2 as SVGIG (reference sequence). The CDR3 region is CAWSGTQNTEAFF. CDR3 DNA: TGTGCCTGGAGTGGGACACAAAACACTGAAGCTTTCTTT. The complete variable domain, with remaining parts taken from reference TRBV30 and TRBJ1-1, reads SQTIHQWPATLVQPVGSPLSLECTVEGTSNPNLYWYRQAAGRGLQLLFYSVGIGQISSEVPQNLSASRPQDRQFILSSKKLLLSDSGFYLCAWSGTQNTEAFFGQGTRLTVV.